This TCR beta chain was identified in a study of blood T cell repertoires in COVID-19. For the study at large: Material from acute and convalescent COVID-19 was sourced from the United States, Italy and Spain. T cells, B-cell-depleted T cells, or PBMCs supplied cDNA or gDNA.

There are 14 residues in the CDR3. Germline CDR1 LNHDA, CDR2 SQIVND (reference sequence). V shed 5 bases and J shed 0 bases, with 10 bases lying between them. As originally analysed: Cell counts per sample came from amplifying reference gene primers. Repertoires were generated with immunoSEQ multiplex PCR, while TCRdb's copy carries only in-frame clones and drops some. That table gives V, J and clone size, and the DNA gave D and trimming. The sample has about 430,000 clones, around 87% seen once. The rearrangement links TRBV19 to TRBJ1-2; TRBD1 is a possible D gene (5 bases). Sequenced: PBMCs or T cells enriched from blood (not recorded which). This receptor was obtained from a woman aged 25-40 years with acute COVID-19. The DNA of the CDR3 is TGTGCCAGTAGTCTCGGGGGTACTAACTATGGCTACACCTTC. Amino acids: CASSLGGTNYGYTF.